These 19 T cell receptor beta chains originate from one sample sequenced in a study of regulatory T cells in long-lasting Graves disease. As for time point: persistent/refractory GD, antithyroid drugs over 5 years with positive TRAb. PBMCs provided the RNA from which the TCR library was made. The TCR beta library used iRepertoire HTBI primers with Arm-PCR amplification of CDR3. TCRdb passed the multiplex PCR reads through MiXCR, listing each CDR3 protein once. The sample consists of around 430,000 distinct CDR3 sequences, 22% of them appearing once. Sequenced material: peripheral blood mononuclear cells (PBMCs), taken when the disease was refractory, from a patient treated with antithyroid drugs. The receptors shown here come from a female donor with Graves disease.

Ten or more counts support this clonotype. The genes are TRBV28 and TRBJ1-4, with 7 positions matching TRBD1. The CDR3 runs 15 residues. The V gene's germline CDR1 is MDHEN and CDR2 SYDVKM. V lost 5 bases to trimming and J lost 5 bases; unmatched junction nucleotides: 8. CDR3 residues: CASSTTGEANEKLFF. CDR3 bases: TGTGCCAGCAGTACCACAGGGGAAGCGAATGAAAAACTGTTTTTT.

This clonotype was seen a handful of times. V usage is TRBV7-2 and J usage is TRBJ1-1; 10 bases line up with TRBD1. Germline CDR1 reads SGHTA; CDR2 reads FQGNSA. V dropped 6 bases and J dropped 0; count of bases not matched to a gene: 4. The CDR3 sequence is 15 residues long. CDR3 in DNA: TGTGCCAGCAGTCGACAGGGGGCTGTGAACACTGAAGCTTTCTTT. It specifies CASSRQGAVNTEAFF.

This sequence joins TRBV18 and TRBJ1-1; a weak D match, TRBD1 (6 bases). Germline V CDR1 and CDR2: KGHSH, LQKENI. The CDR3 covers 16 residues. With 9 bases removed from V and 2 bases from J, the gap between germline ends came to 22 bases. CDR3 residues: CASVLIPIQGNTEAFF. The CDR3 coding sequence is TGTGCCAGTGTACTTATACCGATACAGGGAAACACTGAAGCTTTCTTT.

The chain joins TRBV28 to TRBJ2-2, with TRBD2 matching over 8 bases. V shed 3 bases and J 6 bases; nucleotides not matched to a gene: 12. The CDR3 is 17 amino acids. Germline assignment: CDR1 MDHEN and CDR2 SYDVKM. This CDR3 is CASSFGGGPRRAGELFF. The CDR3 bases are TGTGCCAGCAGTTTCGGGGGGGGCCCAAGGAGGGCCGGGGAGCTGTTTTTT. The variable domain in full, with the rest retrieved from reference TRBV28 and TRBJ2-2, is DVKVTQSSRYLVKRTGEKVFLECVQDMDHENMFWYRQDPGLGLRLIYFSYDVKMKEKGDIPEGYSVSREKKERFSLILESASTNQTSMYLCASSFGGGPRRAGELFFGEGSRLTVL.

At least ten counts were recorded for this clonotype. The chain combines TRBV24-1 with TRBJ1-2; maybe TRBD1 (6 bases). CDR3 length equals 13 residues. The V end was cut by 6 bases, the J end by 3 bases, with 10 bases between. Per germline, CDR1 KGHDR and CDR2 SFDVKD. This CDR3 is CATSSGADYGYTF. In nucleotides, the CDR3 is TGTGCCACCAGTTCAGGGGCGGACTATGGCTACACCTTC.

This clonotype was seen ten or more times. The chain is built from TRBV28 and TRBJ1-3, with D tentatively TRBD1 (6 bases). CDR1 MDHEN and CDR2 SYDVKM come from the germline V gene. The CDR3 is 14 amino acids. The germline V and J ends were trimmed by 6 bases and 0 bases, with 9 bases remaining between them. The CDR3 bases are TGTGCCAGCAGCCAGGGGTTCTCTGGAAACACCATATATTTT. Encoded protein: CASSQGFSGNTIYF.

CDR3 coding DNA: TGTGCCAGCAGCAGAAGTATCACAGATACGCAGTATTTT. Its translation: CASSRSITDTQYF. V gene TRBV7-3 combines with J gene TRBJ2-3; D unresolved. CDR1 is SGHTA, CDR2 FQGTGA, per germline. This CDR3 region has 13 residues. V lost 5 bases to trimming and J lost 2 bases, with 8 bases between them.

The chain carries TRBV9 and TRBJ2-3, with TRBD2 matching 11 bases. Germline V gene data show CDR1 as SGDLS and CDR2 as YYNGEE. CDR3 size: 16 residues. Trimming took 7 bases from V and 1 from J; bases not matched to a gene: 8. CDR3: CASAPETSGGTDTQYF. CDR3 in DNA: TGTGCCAGCGCCCCCGAGACTAGCGGGGGCACAGATACGCAGTATTTT.

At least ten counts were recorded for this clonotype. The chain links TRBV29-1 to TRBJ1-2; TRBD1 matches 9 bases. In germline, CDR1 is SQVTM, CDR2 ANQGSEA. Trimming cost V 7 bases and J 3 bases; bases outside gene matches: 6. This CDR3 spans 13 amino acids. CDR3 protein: CSAGTGIDYGYTF. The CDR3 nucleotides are TGCAGCGCCGGGACAGGGATAGACTATGGCTACACCTTC.

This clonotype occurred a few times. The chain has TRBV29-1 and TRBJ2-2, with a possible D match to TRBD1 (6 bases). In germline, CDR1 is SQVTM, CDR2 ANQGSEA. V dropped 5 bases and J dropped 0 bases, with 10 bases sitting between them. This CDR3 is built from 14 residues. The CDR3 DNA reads TGCAGCGTTCTCCGGGACACGAACACCGGGGAGCTGTTTTTT. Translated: CSVLRDTNTGELFF.

The CDR3 DNA is TGTGCCAGCAGTGAGGACTGGGGGCGGGCGAACACTGAAGCTTTCTTT. The encoded protein is CASSEDWGRANTEAFF. The chain has TRBV6-4 and TRBJ1-1; weak D call: TRBD1 (6 bases). The V gene's germline CDR1 is MRHNA and CDR2 SNTAGT. The CDR3 contains 16 residues. Trimming left V 3 bases short and J 1 base short, with 15 bases between.

CDR3 DNA sequence: TGTGCCAGCAGCCTCGACAGTTTCTCTGGAAACACCATATATTTT. Its translation is CASSLDSFSGNTIYF. This chain connects TRBV7-2 to TRBJ1-3, with D maybe TRBD1 (5 bases). Trimming cost V 5 bases and J 0 bases, with 11 bases left between them. Germline V gene lookup returns CDR1 SGHTA and CDR2 FQGNSA. The CDR3 is 15 residues long.

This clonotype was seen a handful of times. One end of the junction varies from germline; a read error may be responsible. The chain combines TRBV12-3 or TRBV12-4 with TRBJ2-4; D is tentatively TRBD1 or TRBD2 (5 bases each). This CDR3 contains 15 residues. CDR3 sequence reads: CASSLASGPKNIQYF. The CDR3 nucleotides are TGTGCCAGCAGCTTAGCGTCAGGGCCTAAAAACATTCAGTACTTC.

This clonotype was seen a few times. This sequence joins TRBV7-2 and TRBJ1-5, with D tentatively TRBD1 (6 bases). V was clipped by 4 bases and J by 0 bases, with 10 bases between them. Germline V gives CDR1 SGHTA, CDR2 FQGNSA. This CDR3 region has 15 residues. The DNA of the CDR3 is TGTGCCAGCAGCTCAGGACAGCTTAGCAATCAGCCCCAGCATTTT. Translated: CASSSGQLSNQPQHF.

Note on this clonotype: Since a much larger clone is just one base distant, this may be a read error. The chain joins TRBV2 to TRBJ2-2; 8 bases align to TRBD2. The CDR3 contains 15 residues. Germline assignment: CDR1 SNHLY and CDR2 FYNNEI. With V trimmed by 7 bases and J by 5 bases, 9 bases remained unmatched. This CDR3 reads CASNCGGPGTGELFF. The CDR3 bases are TGTGCCAGCAACTGCGGGGGGCCAGGAACCGGGGAGCTGTTTTTT.

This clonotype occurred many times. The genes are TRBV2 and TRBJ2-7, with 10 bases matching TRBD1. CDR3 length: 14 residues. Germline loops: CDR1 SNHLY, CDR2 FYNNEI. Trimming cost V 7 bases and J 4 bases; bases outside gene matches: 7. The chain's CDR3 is CASITKGQGYEQYF. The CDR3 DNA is TGTGCCAGCATCACTAAGGGACAGGGGTACGAGCAGTACTTC. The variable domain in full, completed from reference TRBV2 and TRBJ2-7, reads EPEVTQTPSHQVTQMGQEVILRCVPISNHLYFYWYRQILGQKVEFLVSFYNNEISEKSEIFDDQFSVERPDGSNFTLKIRSTKLEDSAMYFCASITKGQGYEQYFGPGTRLTVT.

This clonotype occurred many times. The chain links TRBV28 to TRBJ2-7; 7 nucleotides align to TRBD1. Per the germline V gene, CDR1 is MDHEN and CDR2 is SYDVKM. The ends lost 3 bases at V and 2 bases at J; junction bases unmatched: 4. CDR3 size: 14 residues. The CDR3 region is CASSFPGQAYEQYF. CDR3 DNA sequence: TGTGCCAGCAGTTTCCCAGGACAGGCCTACGAGCAGTACTTC. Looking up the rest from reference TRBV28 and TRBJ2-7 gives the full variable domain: DVKVTQSSRYLVKRTGEKVFLECVQDMDHENMFWYRQDPGLGLRLIYFSYDVKMKEKGDIPEGYSVSREKKERFSLILESASTNQTSMYLCASSFPGQAYEQYFGPGTRLTVT.

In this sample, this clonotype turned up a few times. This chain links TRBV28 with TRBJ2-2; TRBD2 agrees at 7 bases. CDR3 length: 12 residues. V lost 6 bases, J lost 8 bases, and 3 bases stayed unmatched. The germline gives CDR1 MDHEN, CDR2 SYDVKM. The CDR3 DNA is TGTGCCAGCAGAACAGCGGGAGGGGAGCTGTTTTTT. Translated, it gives CASRTAGGELFF.

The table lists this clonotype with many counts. CDR3 loop: CASSLEPGLAASTDTQYF. As DNA, the CDR3 is TGCGCCAGCAGCTTGGAACCGGGACTAGCGGCTAGCACAGATACGCAGTATTTT. The chain employs TRBV5-1 and TRBJ2-3; 11 bases are a match to TRBD2. The junction had 6 bases not matched to a gene; V was cut back by 0 bases and J by 0 bases. Per germline, CDR1 SGHRS and CDR2 YFSETQ. This CDR3 contains 18 residues.